Given below is one TCR beta chain in context. V lost 4 bases to trimming and J lost 3 bases; unmatched junction nucleotides: 9. The CDR3 extends over 16 amino acids. Looked up from germline, CDR1 is SGHRS and CDR2 is YFSETQ. This specimen comes from a study of shared clonotypes between healthy human individuals. The material for each subset, its genomic DNA, was split evenly across several immunoSEQ plates. The data were produced by immunoSEQ multiplex PCR, yet TCRdb's version contains in-frame clones alone and is incomplete. Of about 1.5 million clones listed, approximately 98% are singletons. This chain joins TRBV5-1 and TRBJ1-1; 10 bases are a match to TRBD1. The sequence derives from a man between 25 and 39 years old in good health. Sequencing input: naive CD4+ T cells sorted from blood. Subset defined: CD45RA+ positively selected. CDR3 region: CASSPTGGAPHTEAFF. The CDR3 DNA follows: TGCGCCAGCAGCCCGACAGGGGGCGCCCCGCACACTGAAGCTTTCTTT.